This T cell receptor beta chain appears in the sequencing data of a study of blood T cell repertoires in COVID-19. The CDR3 length is 14 residues. Germline trimming cut 4 bases from V and 7 bases from J; bases unmatched to any gene: 4. Germline V lookup: CDR1 SNHLY, CDR2 FYNNEI. Generated by immunoSEQ multiplex PCR, the TCRdb table keeps only in-frame clones and is missing some. The sample consists of 300,000 to 450,000 clones, 80% to 90% of them appearing once. The receptor comes from a man aged 35-49 years in a cohort exposed to, infected with or recovered from COVID-19 (not recorded which). Source material: PBMCs or T cells enriched from blood (not recorded which). The J gene is TRBJ1-4, the V gene TRBV2; 9 nucleotides agree with TRBD1. This CDR3 reads CASSVQGAGEKLFF. CDR3 sequence (DNA): TGTGCCAGCAGTGTACAGGGGGCAGGTGAAAAACTGTTTTTT.